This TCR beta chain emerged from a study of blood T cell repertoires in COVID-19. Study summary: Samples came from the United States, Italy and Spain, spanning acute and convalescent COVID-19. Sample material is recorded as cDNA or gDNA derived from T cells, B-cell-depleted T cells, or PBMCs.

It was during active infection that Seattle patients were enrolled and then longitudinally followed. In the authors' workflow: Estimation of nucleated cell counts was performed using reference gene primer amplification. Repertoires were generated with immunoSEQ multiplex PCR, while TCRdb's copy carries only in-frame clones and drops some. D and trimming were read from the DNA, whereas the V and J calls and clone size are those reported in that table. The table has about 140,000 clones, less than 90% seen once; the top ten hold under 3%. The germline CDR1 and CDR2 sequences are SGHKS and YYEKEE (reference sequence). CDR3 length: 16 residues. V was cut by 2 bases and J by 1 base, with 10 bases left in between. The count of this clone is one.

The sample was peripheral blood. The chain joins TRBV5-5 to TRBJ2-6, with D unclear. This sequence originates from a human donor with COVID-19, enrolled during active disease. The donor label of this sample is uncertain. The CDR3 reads CASSFSRGSGANVLTF. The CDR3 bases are TGTGCCAGCAGCTTTAGCCGAGGATCTGGGGCCAACGTCCTGACTTTC.